Below, 7 T cell receptor beta chains from the same sample are listed, as sequenced in a study of cytomegalovirus exposure and HLA in healthy donors. 13 Jbeta primers and 60 Vbeta primers were used for the PCR. This table comes from immunoSEQ multiplex PCR, and its TCRdb copy is limited to in-frame clones, with some not included. The sample shows about 120,000 clones, 74% of them seen only once. What was sequenced was PBMCs. These receptors all come from a human donor in good health.

The chain joins TRBV7-9 to TRBJ1-2; D remains unclear. CDR3 size: 13 residues. Trimming took off 3 bases at V and 3 bases at J, with 8 bases between the two ends. CDR1 SEHNR and CDR2 FQNEAQ come from the germline V gene (reference sequence). CDR3 sequence reads: CASSLVTDYGYTF. In DNA form, the CDR3 reads TGTGCCAGCAGCTTGGTCACAGACTATGGCTACACCTTC. The complete variable domain, with remaining parts taken from reference TRBV7-9 and TRBJ1-2, reads DTGVSQNPRHKITKRGQNVTFRCDPISEHNRLYWYRQTLGQGPEFLTYFQNEAQLEKSRLLSDRFSAERPKGSFSTLEIQRTEQGDSAMYLCASSLVTDYGYTFGSGTRLTVV.

This chain links TRBV2 with TRBJ2-7; TRBD2 agrees at 8 bases. This CDR3 contains 16 residues. Trimming took 6 bases from V and 3 from J; bases not matched to a gene: 13. Germline CDR1 SNHLY, CDR2 FYNNEI. The CDR3, as DNA: TGTGCCAGCAGGGTTGCGTTTCGGGAGGGCCTCTACGAGCAGTACTTC. Encoded protein: CASRVAFREGLYEQYF.

The V gene is TRBV5-1, the J gene TRBJ2-3; the match to TRBD1 covers 7 bases. The CDR3 consists of 14 residues. The V gene's germline CDR1 is SGHRS and CDR2 YFSETQ. V gave up 4 bases and J gave up 3 bases; unmatched junction bases: 5. The CDR3: CASSRQGITDTQYF. DNA of the CDR3: TGCGCCAGCAGCCGACAGGGCATTACAGATACGCAGTATTTT.

The chain employs TRBV29-1 and TRBJ2-1; TRBD2 agrees at 8 bases. The trim removed 5 bases at V and 5 bases at J, leaving 8 bases unmatched. Per the germline V gene, CDR1 is SQVTM and CDR2 is ANQGSEA. The CDR3 loop spans 14 amino acids. This CDR3 reads CSVTSGGFNNEQFF. The CDR3 coding sequence is TGCAGCGTTACCAGCGGGGGTTTTAACAATGAGCAGTTCTTC.

The chain carries TRBV4-1 and TRBJ1-1; no clear D. Trimming left V 3 bases short and J 1 base short, with 6 bases between. The CDR3 loop spans 13 amino acids. CDR1 and CDR2 from the germline V gene are MGHRA and YSYEKL. CDR3 DNA sequence: TGCGCCAGCAGCCACAGTGGGAACACTGAAGCTTTCTTT. Translated, it gives CASSHSGNTEAFF.

This chain joins TRBV5-1 and TRBJ2-3, with a weak D call TRBD1 (5 bases). The CDR3 loop spans 19 amino acids. Per germline, CDR1 SGHRS and CDR2 YFSETQ. The V and J ends lost 0 bases and 2 bases respectively, with 22 bases between them. The CDR3 DNA sequence: TGCGCCAGCAGCTTGGGTGGGCCGTCGCGACAGACCCTCACAGATACGCAGTATTTT. Translating gives CASSLGGPSRQTLTDTQYF.

This clone was recorded a few times. The V call is TRBV30, the J call TRBJ1-4; D gene ambiguous. With 7 bases removed from V and 8 bases from J, the gap between germline ends came to 14 bases. The germline V gene encodes CDR1 GTSNPN and CDR2 SVGIG (reference sequence). The CDR3 runs to 12 residues. CDR3 DNA sequence: TGTGCCTTGAACCAGGCCGACGAAAAACTGTTTTTT. Translated, it gives CALNQADEKLFF.